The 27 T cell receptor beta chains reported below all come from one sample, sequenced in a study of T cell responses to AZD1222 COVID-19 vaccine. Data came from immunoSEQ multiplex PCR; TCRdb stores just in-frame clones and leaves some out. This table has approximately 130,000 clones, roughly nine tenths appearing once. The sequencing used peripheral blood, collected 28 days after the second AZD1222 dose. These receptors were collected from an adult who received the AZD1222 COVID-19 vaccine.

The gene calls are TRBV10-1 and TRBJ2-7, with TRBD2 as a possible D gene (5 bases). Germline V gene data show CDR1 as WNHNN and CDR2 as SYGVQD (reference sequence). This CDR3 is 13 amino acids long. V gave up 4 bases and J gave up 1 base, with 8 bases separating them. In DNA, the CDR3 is TGCGCCAGCAGTGGCCCGGGATCCTACGAGCAGTACTTC. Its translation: CASSGPGSYEQYF.

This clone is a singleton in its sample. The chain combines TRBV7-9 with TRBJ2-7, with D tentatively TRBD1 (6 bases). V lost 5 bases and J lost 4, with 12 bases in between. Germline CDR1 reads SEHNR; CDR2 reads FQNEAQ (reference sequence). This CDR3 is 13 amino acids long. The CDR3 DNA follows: TGTGCCAGCAGCCCCCGGGACAAGTACGAGCAGTACTTC. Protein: CASSPRDKYEQYF.

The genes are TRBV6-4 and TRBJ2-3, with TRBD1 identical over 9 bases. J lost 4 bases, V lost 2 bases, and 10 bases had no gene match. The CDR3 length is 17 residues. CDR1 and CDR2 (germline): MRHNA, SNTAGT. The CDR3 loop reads CASSDPGTGIEADTQYF. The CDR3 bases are TGTGCCAGCAGTGACCCCGGGACAGGGATCGAAGCAGATACGCAGTATTTT.

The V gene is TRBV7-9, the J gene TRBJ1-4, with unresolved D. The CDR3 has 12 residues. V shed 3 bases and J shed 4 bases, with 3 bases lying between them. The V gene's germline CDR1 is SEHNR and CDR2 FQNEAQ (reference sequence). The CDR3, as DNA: TGTGCCAGCAGCTTTTATAATGAAAAACTGTTTTTT. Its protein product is CASSFYNEKLFF.

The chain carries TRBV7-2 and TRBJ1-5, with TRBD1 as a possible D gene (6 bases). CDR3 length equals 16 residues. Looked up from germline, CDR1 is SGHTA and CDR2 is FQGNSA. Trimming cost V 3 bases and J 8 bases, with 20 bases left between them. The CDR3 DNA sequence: TGTGCCAGCAGCTTTTACGTCCGGGGGGCTGGTGAGCCCCAGCATTTT. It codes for CASSFYVRGAGEPQHF.

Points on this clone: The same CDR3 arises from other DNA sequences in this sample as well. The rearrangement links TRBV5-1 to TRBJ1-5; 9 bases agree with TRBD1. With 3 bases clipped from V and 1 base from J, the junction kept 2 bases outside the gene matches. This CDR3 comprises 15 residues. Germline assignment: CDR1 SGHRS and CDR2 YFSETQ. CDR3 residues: CASSWGQGSNQPQHF. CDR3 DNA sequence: TGCGCCAGCAGCTGGGGACAGGGCAGCAATCAGCCCCAGCATTTT.

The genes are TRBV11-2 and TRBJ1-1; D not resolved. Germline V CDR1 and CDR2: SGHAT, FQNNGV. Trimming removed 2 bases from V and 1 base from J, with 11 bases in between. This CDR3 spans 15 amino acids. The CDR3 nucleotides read TGTGCCAGCAGCTTATCCGTGTGGGGGAACACTGAAGCTTTCTTT. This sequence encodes CASSLSVWGNTEAFF.

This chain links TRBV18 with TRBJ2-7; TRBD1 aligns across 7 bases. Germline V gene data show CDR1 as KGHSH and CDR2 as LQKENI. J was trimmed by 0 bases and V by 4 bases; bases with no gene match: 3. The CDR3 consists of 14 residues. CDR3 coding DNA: TGTGCCAGCTCACTCGACAGGGCCTCCTACGAGCAGTACTTC. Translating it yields CASSLDRASYEQYF.

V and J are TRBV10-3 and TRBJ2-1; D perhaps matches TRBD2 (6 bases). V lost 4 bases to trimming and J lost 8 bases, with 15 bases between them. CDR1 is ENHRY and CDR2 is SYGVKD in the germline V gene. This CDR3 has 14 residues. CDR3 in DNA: TGTGCCATCAGTGCGATACGGGAGAAGTATGAGCAGTTCTTC. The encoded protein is CAISAIREKYEQFF.

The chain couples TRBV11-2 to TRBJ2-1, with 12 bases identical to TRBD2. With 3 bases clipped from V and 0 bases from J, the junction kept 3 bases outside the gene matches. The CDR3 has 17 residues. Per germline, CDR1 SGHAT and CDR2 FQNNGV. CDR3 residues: CASSFTLAGGSYNEQFF. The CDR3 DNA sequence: TGTGCCAGCAGCTTTACACTAGCGGGGGGCTCCTACAATGAGCAGTTCTTC.

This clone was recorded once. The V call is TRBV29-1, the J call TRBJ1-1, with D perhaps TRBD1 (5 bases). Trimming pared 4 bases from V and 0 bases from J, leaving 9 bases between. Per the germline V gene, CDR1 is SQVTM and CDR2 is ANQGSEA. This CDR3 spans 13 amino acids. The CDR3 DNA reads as TGCAGCGTTGGGACAACTATGAACACTGAAGCTTTCTTT. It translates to CSVGTTMNTEAFF.

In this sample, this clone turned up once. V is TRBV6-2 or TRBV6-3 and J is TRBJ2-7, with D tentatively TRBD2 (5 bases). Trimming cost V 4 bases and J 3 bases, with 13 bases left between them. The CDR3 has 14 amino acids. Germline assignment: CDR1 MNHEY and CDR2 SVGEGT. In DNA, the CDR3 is TGTGCCAGCAGTTCCCCCGGAGGTTTCTACGAGCAGTACTTC. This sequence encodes CASSSPGGFYEQYF.

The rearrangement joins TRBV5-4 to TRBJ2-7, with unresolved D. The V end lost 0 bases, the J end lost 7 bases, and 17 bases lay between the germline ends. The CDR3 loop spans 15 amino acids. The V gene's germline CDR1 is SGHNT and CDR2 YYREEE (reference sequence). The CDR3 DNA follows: TGTGCCAGCAGCTTGGCCAACAGACGGGCGCGGGAGCAGTACTTC. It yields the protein CASSLANRRAREQYF. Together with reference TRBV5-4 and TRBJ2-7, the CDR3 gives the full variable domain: ETGVTQSPTHLIKTRGQQVTLRCSSQSGHNTVSWYQQALGQGPQFIFQYYREEENGRGNFPPRFSGLQFPNYSSELNVNALELDDSALYLCASSLANRRAREQYFGPGTRLTVT.

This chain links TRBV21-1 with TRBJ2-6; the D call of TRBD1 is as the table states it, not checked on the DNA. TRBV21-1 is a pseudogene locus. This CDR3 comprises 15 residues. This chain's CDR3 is CASSPLQERANVLTF. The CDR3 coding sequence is TGTGCCAGCAGTCCGCTCCAGGAAAGGGCCAACGTCCTGACTTTC.

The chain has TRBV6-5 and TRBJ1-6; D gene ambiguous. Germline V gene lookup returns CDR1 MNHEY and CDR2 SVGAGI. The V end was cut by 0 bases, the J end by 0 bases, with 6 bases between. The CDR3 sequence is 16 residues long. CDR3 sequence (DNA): TGTGCCAGCAGTTACTCGCCGAGCTCCTATAATTCACCCCTCCACTTT. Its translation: CASSYSPSSYNSPLHF.

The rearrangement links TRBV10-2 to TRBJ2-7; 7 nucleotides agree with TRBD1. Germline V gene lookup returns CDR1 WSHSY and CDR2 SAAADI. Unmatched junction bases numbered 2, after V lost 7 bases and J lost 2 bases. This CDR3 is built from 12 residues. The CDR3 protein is CASTGTAYEQYF. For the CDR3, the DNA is TGCGCCAGCACCGGGACAGCCTACGAGCAGTACTTC.

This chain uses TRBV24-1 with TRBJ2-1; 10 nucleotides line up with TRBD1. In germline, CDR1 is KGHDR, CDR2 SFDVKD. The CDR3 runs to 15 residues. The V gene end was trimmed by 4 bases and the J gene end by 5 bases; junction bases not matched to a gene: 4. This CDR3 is CATSDSGTGDNEQFF. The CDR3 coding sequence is TGTGCCACCAGTGACTCCGGGACAGGGGACAATGAGCAGTTCTTC.

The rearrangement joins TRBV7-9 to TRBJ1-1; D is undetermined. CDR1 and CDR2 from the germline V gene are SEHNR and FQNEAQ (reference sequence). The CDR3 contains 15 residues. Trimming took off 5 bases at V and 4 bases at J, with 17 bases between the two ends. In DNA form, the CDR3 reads TGTGCCAGCAGCCCCGCCGAGAAGGAGGGCACTGAAGCTTTCTTT. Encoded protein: CASSPAEKEGTEAFF.

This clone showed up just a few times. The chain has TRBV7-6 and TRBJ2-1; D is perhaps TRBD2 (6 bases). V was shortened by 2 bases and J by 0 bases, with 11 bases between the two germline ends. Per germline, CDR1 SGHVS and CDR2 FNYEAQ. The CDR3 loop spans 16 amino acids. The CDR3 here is CASSLIIGGSYNEQFF. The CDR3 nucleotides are TGTGCCAGCAGCTTAATAATCGGGGGCTCCTACAATGAGCAGTTCTTC.

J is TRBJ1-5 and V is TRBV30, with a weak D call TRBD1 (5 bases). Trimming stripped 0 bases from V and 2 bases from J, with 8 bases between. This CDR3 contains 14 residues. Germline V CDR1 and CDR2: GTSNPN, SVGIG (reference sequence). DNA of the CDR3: TGTGCCTGGAGTGTAGCGGGGGGCAATCAGCCCCAGCATTTT. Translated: CAWSVAGGNQPQHF.

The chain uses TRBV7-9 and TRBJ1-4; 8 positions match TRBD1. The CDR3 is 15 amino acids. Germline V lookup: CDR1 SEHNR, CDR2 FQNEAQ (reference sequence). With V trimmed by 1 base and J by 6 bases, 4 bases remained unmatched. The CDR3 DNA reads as TGTGCCAGCAGCTTAGAGACAGGGGTCTATGAAAAACTGTTTTTT. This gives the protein CASSLETGVYEKLFF.

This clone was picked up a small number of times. CDR3 sequence (DNA): TGTGCCAGCAGCGTTAATCAGGGGTCCGCTTTCTTT. As protein: CASSVNQGSAFF. This sequence joins TRBV9 and TRBJ1-1, with D perhaps TRBD1 (6 bases). This CDR3 comprises 12 residues. Germline V lookup: CDR1 SGDLS, CDR2 YYNGEE. The ends were cut back, 2 bases at V and 11 bases at J, with 13 bases in the middle.

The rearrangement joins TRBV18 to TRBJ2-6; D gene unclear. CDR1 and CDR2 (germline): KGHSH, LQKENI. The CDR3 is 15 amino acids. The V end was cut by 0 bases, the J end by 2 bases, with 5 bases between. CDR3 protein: CASSPPRTGANVLTF. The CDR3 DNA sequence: TGTGCCAGCTCACCACCGCGTACTGGGGCCAACGTCCTGACTTTC.

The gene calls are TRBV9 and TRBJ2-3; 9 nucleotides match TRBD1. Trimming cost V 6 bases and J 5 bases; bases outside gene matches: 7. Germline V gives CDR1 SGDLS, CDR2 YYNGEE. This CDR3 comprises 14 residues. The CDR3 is CASNRDRVGDTQYF. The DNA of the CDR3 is TGTGCCAGCAACCGGGACAGGGTTGGAGATACGCAGTATTTT.

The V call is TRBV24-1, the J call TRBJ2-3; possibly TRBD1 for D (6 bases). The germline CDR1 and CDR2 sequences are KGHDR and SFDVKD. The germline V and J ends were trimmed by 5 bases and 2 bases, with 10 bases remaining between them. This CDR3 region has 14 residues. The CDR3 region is CATSVGQSTDTQYF. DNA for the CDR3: TGTGCCACCAGTGTCGGACAGTCCACAGATACGCAGTATTTT.

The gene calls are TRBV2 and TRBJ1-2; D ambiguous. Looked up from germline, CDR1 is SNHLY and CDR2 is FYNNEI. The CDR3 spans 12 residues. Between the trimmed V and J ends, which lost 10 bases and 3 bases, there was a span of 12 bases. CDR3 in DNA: TGTGCCACCAATAGGGATTACTATGGCTACACCTTC. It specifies CATNRDYYGYTF.

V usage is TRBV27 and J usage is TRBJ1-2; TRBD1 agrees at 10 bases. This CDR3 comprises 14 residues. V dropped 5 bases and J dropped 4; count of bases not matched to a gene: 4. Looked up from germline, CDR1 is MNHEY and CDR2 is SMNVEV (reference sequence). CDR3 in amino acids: CASSPGQGSYGYTF. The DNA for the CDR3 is TGTGCCAGCAGTCCGGGACAGGGGTCCTATGGCTACACCTTC.